This T cell receptor beta chain was profiled in a study of tumor and adjacent non-tumor tissue in lung cancer. Study in general: Patients comprised about a dozen adenocarcinoma, 2 squamous cell carcinoma and 1 small cell lung cancer. Samples averaged about 3.8 million productive TCRbeta reads each.

This clonotype occurred many times. A clone one base away is much larger, so this may be a read error. Three rounds of nested PCR, following a modified ARM-PCR protocol, produced the TCRbeta library. Using its own MiXCR run on the multiplex PCR reads, TCRdb lists one record per CDR3 protein. Of about 200,000 distinct CDR3 sequences in the sample, 71% were seen once. RNA was extracted from bulk tissue without any cell sorting. Newly diagnosed lung cancer patients had thoracic surgery in China, August–late 2014, without prior chemotherapy. The sequenced sample consisted of lung tumor tissue. This sequence originates from a man in his 60s with non-small cell lung cancer.

The CDR3 protein is CASSPRQGVTGELLF. CDR3 DNA sequence: TGTGCCAGCAGCCCAAGACAGGGGGTCACCGGGGAGCTGCTTTTT. The chain uses TRBV11-3 and TRBJ2-2; TRBD1 aligns across 9 bases. The CDR3 totals 15 residues. Germline loops: CDR1 SGHNT, CDR2 YENEEA.